The rows below give T cell receptor beta chains drawn from one sample of a study of T cell responses to AZD1222 COVID-19 vaccine. Profiling relied on immunoSEQ multiplex PCR, and the TCRdb table lists in-frame clones only, not all of them. Here the sample spans roughly 190,000 clones, 90% to 95% being singletons. The sequenced sample was peripheral blood, obtained 28 days after the second dose of the MenACWY control vaccine. The receptors originated from an adult who received the MenACWY meningococcal vaccine as a control. CDR3s include the opening cysteine and the closing phenylalanine or tryptophan. A D gene is named only where the DNA matches it firmly. The size field is filled for only some rows; it gives once, few, many or a size class.

j_call,d_call,clone_size,v_call,cdr3_nt,cdr3_aa
TRBJ2-1,TRBD1,NA,TRBV4-1,TGCGCCAGCAGACCCCAGGACAGGGGTTCCTACAATGAGCAGTTCTTC,CASRPQDRGSYNEQFF
TRBJ2-7,NA,NA,TRBV10-3,TGTGCCATCACCCCCGGGGGAAGGGGTCTCTACGAGCAGTACTTC,CAITPGGRGLYEQYF
TRBJ1-1,TRBD1,NA,TRBV7-6,TGTGCCAGCAGCTCTAGGACAGGGGGAATGAACACTGAAGCTTTCTTT,CASSSRTGGMNTEAFF
TRBJ2-2,NA,once,TRBV5-1,TGCGCCAGCAGCCTACCCAGCCAGGGCCTTGGGGGGGAGCTGTTTTTT,CASSLPSQGLGGELFF
TRBJ1-1,NA,NA,TRBV5-1,TGCGCCAGCAGCTTAGACGCGAACACTGAAGCTTTCTTT,CASSLDANTEAFF
TRBJ1-2,NA,NA,TRBV18,TGTGCCAGCTCACCGATGACCGAATCCTTTAACTATGGCTACACCTTC,CASSPMTESFNYGYTF
TRBJ2-3,NA,NA,TRBV18,TGTGCCAGCTCACCACCGGTTACCCGCACAGATACGCAGTATTTT,CASSPPVTRTDTQYF
TRBJ2-1,NA,NA,TRBV28,TGTGCCAGCAGTTTATTGGGGGATGAGCAGTTCTTC,CASSLLGDEQFF
TRBJ1-6,TRBD1,medium-sized,TRBV28,TGTGCCAGCAGATCGACAGGGGGGTCACCCCTCCACTTT,CASRSTGGSPLHF
TRBJ1-3,NA,NA,TRBV9,TGTGCCAGCAGCGTATTGGATTCTGGAAACACCATATATTTT,CASSVLDSGNTIYF
TRBJ1-3,NA,NA,TRBV21-1,NA,CASSTLLFGQGALGLSGNTIYF
TRBJ2-1,NA,NA,TRBV18,TGTGCCAGCTCACCACAGGCACGTGAGCAGTTCTTC,CASSPQAREQFF
TRBJ1-2,TRBD1,once,TRBV19,TGTGCCAGTAGTATCCGACAGGGGCAGCCTAATGGCTACACCTTC,CASSIRQGQPNGYTF
TRBJ1-5,TRBD1,NA,TRBV30,TGTGCCTGGAGTGCGGACAGGGTTAATCAGCCCCAGCATTTT,CAWSADRVNQPQHF
TRBJ1-5,NA,NA,TRBV7-6,TGTGCCAGCAGCTCCGGCCGGGAGGATCAGCCCCAGCATTTT,CASSSGREDQPQHF
TRBJ1-5,NA,NA,TRBV7-9,TGTGCCAGCAGCGGTGGACAGTATAGCAATCAGCCCCAGCATTTT,CASSGGQYSNQPQHF
TRBJ2-3,TRBD2,NA,TRBV4-3,TGCGCCAGCAGCCAAGATATCGGGAGGGCAGATACGCAGTATTTT,CASSQDIGRADTQYF
TRBJ2-7,NA,NA,TRBV6-2/TRBV6-3,TGTGCCAGCAGTTATCTGAAATCCTACGAGCAGTACTTC,CASSYLKSYEQYF
TRBJ2-7,NA,few,TRBV9,TGTGCCAGCAGCGTAGCCGGGACGGAGGTTGGATTGAGGTACTTC,CASSVAGTEVGLRYF
TRBJ1-5,TRBD1,NA,TRBV4-2,TGTGCCAGCAGCCAAGACCCCTTCTCGGACAGGGGCTTTAGTCAGCCCCAGCATTTT,CASSQDPFSDRGFSQPQHF
TRBJ1-4,TRBD1,NA,TRBV7-6,TGTGCCAGCAGCTTGGGCCGACAGGGGTTTAATGAAAAACTGTTTTTT,CASSLGRQGFNEKLFF
TRBJ1-2,NA,NA,TRBV6-6,TGTGCCAGCAGTTACGAGGCCAATCTAGGCTACACCTTC,CASSYEANLGYTF